This T cell receptor beta chain was obtained from a study of early T cells in non-severe SARS-CoV-2 infection. Study-level information: From unsorted whole blood, bulk RNA was sequenced, and the chains remained unpaired.

Germline-derived CDR1 and CDR2 are SGHTA and FQGNSA. This CDR3 is 16 amino acids long. V lost 5 bases and J 1 base, leaving 17 bases between the germline ends. Researchers tagged individual cDNA molecules with unique molecular identifiers. TCRdb re-derived calls from the 5' RACE reads in MiXCR, one entry per CDR3 protein. The table shows about 58,000 distinct CDR3 sequences, with about 12% occurring only once. This clonotype was counted only a few times. Its antigen is as yet unknown. Findings and caveats of the study: Lookups in VDJdb leaned toward anti-spike CD8 responses and missed private and CD4 specificities.

The sequencing here drew on whole blood, taken at baseline. The TCR sequence derives from an adult who was a healthcare worker with PCR-confirmed SARS-CoV-2 infection or an uninfected control (not recorded which). The donor label of this sample is uncertain. This rearrangement joins TRBV7-2 to TRBJ2-5, with no clear D. CDR3 loop: CASSPPSAPLQETQYF. CDR3 coding DNA: TGTGCCAGCAGCCCACCTTCGGCACCCCTCCAAGAGACCCAGTACTTC.